The 18 T cell receptor beta chains in this list originate from one sample, sequenced in a study of CD8 T cells in Susac syndrome. RNA totalling roughly 0.5 to 1 ug underwent reverse transcription with random hexamers. TCRdb itself ran the immunoSEQ multiplex PCR reads through MiXCR, one entry per CDR3 protein. In the table there are nearly 70,000 distinct CDR3 sequences, approximately 95% of which are singletons. Sequences were obtained from CD8+ T cells from PBMCs. These receptors came from a human donor in good health.

The rearrangement uses TRBV19 and TRBJ2-7; 7 nucleotides align to TRBD1. Germline V CDR1 and CDR2: LNHDA, SQIVND (reference sequence). V was pared by 5 bases and J by 3 bases, with 4 bases of the junction left unmatched. The CDR3 runs to 13 residues. The CDR3 DNA reads as TGTGCCAGTAGTTTCCGACAGGGCTACGAGCAGTACGTC. It translates to CASSFRQGYEQYV.

This clonotype was observed once. In DNA, the CDR3 is TGTGCCAGCAGTCCCCACCACTACACCGGGGAGCTGTTTTTT. Protein product: CASSPHHYTGELFF. This chain uses TRBV12-3 or TRBV12-4 with TRBJ2-2; D not resolved. The CDR3 length is 14 residues. Trimming took 5 bases from V and 3 from J, leaving 10 bases between them.

This chain connects TRBV27 to TRBJ1-5; the D gene is possibly TRBD1 (5 bases). The V end lost 5 bases, the J end lost 3 bases, and 11 bases lay between the germline ends. The germline V gene encodes CDR1 MNHEY and CDR2 SMNVEV (reference sequence). The CDR3 extends over 14 amino acids. CDR3 protein: CASSRQGANQPQHF. The DNA of the CDR3 is TGTGCCAGCAGTCGTCAGGGTGCCAATCAGCCCCAGCATTTT.

In regard to this clonotype: The junction shows a germline mismatch at one end, possibly a read error. V and J are TRBV30 and TRBJ1-1; possible D gene TRBD1, 5 bases. The CDR3 contains 13 residues. The germline V gene has CDR1 GTSNPN and CDR2 SVGIG (reference sequence). In DNA, the CDR3 is TGTGCCTGGACCCGGACAACTCGGGATGAACCTTTCTTT. This translates into CAWTRTTRDEPFF.

The J gene is TRBJ1-6, the V gene TRBV15; the D is unclear. Deletions cut 0 bases from V and 6 bases from J, with 9 bases between. Germline V gives CDR1 LNHNV, CDR2 YYDKDF (reference sequence). This CDR3 comprises 15 residues. CDR3 sequence reads: CATSRDPDLNSPLHF. CDR3 coding DNA: TGTGCCACCAGCAGAGATCCGGACCTTAATTCACCCCTCCACTTT.

V gene TRBV4-1 combines with J gene TRBJ2-3; 10 bases are shared with TRBD2. This CDR3 is built from 16 residues. Germline CDR1 MGHRA, CDR2 YSYEKL. V shed 5 bases, J shed 2 bases, and the junction held 7 bases outside the gene matches. The chain's CDR3 is CASSARTSGYTDTQYF. In DNA, the CDR3 is TGCGCCAGCAGCGCTCGGACTAGCGGATACACAGATACGCAGTATTTT.

The CDR3 is CASSEDTGELFF. The DNA of the CDR3 is TGTGCCAGTAGTGAGGACACCGGGGAGCTGTTTTTT. V is TRBV19 and J is TRBJ2-2; D remains unclear. CDR1 is LNHDA and CDR2 is SQIVND in the germline V gene (reference sequence). The germline V and J ends were trimmed by 5 bases and 3 bases, with 4 bases remaining between them. The CDR3 loop spans 12 amino acids.

CDR3 residues: CSVEGTGRSGELFF. As DNA, the CDR3 is TGCAGCGTTGAAGGGACAGGGCGGTCCGGGGAGCTGTTTTTT. The chain uses TRBV29-1 and TRBJ2-2; TRBD1 aligns across 8 bases. CDR3 length: 14 residues. The germline gives CDR1 SQVTM, CDR2 ANQGSEA. Trimming at V came to 1 base and at J to 6 bases, leaving 4 bases not matched to a gene.

This sequence joins TRBV9 and TRBJ1-1; no reliable D call. Germline V gene sequence: CDR1 SGDLS, CDR2 YYNGEE. V was pared by 0 bases and J by 4 bases, with 7 bases between. The length of the CDR3 is 13 residues. The CDR3 is CASSVGVLTEAFF. Here the CDR3 DNA reads TGTGCCAGCAGCGTAGGTGTCCTCACTGAAGCTTTCTTT.

The chain links TRBV7-2 to TRBJ2-5; TRBD1 might be the D (5 bases). V was shortened by 5 bases and J by 0 bases, with 13 bases between the two germline ends. This CDR3 comprises 15 residues. Per the germline V gene, CDR1 is SGHTA and CDR2 is FQGNSA. The CDR3 reads CASSPPAGYQETQYF. Here the CDR3 DNA reads TGTGCCAGCAGCCCACCGGCAGGGTACCAAGAGACCCAGTACTTC.

The CDR3 spells CASSPTEYRDKRQETQYF. CDR3 nucleotides: TGTGCCAGCAGCCCAACAGAATATAGGGACAAGAGGCAAGAGACCCAGTACTTC. This chain links TRBV7-9 with TRBJ2-5; TRBD1 is a possible D gene (6 bases). Trimming left V 5 bases short and J 2 bases short, with 24 bases between. Germline assignment: CDR1 SEHNR and CDR2 FQNEAQ (reference sequence). The CDR3 sequence is 18 residues long.

The rearrangement uses TRBV7-9 and TRBJ2-7; maybe TRBD2 (6 bases). Germline CDR1 SEHNR, CDR2 FQNEAQ (reference sequence). This CDR3 region has 15 residues. Deletions cut 6 bases from V and 0 bases from J, with 15 bases between. DNA of the CDR3: TGTGCCAGCAGTCCCGGGACTTCCCTCTCCTACGAGCAGTACGTC. Protein sequence: CASSPGTSLSYEQYV.

V usage is TRBV10-3 and J usage is TRBJ2-1; D perhaps matches TRBD1 (6 bases). The length of the CDR3 is 17 residues. Trimming left V 4 bases short and J 0 bases short, with 16 bases between. Germline lookup yields CDR1 ENHRY and CDR2 SYGVKD. The CDR3 DNA follows: TGTGCCATCAGTGGGGACCGGGACATCGGCTCCTACAATGAGCAGTTCTTC. Amino acids: CAISGDRDIGSYNEQFF.

V gene TRBV9 combines with J gene TRBJ2-4, with D unresolved. Looked up from germline, CDR1 is SGDLS and CDR2 is YYNGEE. Trimming pared 2 bases from V and 7 bases from J, leaving 7 bases between. This CDR3 region has 12 residues. CDR3 sequence (DNA): TGTGCCAGCAGCGTTAGTTCGAACATTCAGTACTTC. The encoded protein is CASSVSSNIQYF.

The chain carries TRBV7-2 and TRBJ2-7, with D possibly TRBD2 on 5 matching bases. This CDR3 is 16 amino acids long. The germline V gene has CDR1 SGHTA and CDR2 FQGNSA. V lost 5 bases to trimming and J lost 3 bases, with 20 bases between them. Written as DNA, the CDR3 is TGTGCCAGCAGCATCAGCGGTCCCCGGCCATTCTACGAGCAGTACGTC. This gives the protein CASSISGPRPFYEQYV.

The rearrangement joins TRBV13 to TRBJ2-7, with D possibly TRBD2 on 6 matching bases. V dropped 4 bases and J dropped 7 bases, with 14 bases sitting between them. Germline V gene sequence: CDR1 PRHDT, CDR2 FYEKMQ (reference sequence). The CDR3 runs to 13 residues. CDR3 DNA: TGTGCCAGCAGCTCAAGGGGAGGCAGGGAGCAGTACTTC. It translates to CASSSRGGREQYF.

This clonotype came up once. The chain is built from TRBV27 and TRBJ1-2, with D uncertain. Germline values: CDR1 MNHEY, CDR2 SMNVEV (reference sequence). Trimming cost V 6 bases and J 6 bases, with 20 bases left between them. This CDR3 region has 15 residues. CDR3 sequence: CASRNLGVSINGYTF. The DNA of the CDR3 is TGTGCCAGCAGGAACCTGGGCGTTTCAATCAATGGCTACACCTTC.

The rearrangement uses TRBV4-3 and TRBJ2-5; 7 bases fit TRBD2. V lost 0 bases to trimming and J lost 5 bases; unmatched junction nucleotides: 6. There are 15 residues in the CDR3. Germline V gives CDR1 LGHNA, CDR2 YSLEER. CDR3 sequence reads: CASSQERGRTETQYF. In DNA form, the CDR3 reads TGCGCCAGCAGCCAAGAGCGGGGGAGAACGGAGACCCAGTACTTC.